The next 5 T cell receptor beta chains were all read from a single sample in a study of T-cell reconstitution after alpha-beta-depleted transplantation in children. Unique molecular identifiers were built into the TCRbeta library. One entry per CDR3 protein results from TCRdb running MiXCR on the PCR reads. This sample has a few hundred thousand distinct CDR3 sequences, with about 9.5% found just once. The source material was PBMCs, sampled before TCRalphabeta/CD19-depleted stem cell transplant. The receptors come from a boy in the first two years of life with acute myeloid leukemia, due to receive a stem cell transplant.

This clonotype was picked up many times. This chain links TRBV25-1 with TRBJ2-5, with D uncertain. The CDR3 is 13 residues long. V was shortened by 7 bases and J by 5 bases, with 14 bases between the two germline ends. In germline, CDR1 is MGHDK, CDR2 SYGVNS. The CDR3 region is CASTRIGSETQYF. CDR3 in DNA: TGTGCCAGCACTCGGATCGGTTCGGAGACCCAGTACTTC.

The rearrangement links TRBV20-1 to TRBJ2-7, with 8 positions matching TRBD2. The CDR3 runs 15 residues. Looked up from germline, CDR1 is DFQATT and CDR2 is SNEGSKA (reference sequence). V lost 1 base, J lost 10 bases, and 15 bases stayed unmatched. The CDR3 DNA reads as TGCAGTGCTAGAGCCTACGGACTAGCCCGGGGGGACCAGTACTTC. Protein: CSARAYGLARGDQYF.

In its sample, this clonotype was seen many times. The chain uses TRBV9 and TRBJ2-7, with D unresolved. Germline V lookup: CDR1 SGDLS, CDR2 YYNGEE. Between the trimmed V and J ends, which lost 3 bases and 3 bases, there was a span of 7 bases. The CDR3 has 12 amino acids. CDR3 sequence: CASSGDNYEQYF. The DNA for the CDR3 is TGTGCCAGCAGCGGGGATAACTACGAGCAGTACTTC.

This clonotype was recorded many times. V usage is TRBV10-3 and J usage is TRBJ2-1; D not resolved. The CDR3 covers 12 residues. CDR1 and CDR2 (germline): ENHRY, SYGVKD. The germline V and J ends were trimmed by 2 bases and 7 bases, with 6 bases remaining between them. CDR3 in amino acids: CAISEERNEQFF. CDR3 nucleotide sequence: TGTGCCATCAGTGAGGAGAGGAATGAGCAGTTCTTC.

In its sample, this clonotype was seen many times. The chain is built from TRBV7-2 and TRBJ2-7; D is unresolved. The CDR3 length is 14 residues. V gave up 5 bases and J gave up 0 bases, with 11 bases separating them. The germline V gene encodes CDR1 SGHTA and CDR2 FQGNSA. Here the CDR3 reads CASSPGSYSYEQYF. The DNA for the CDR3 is TGTGCCAGCAGCCCAGGATCTTACTCCTACGAGCAGTACTTC.